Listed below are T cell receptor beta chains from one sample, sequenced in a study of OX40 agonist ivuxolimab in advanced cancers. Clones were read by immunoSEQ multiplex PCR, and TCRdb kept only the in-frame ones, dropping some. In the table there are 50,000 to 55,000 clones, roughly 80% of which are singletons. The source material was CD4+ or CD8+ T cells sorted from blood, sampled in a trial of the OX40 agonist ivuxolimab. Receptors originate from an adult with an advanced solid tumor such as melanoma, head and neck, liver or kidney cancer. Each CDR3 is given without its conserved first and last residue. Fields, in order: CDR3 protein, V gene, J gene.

CDR3aa: ASSDISGRASDTQY
v_gene: TRBV25-1
j_gene: TRBJ2-3

CDR3aa: ASSRQGLYNEQF
v_gene: TRBV27
j_gene: TRBJ2-1

CDR3aa: ASSSGLTAGANVLT
v_gene: TRBV7-6
j_gene: TRBJ2-6

CDR3aa: ASSLIAGEAGEQF
v_gene: TRBV7-3
j_gene: TRBJ2-1

CDR3aa: ASNRAVGRNEQF
v_gene: TRBV27
j_gene: TRBJ2-1

CDR3aa: ASSRTSGRSDTQY
v_gene: TRBV7-9
j_gene: TRBJ2-3

CDR3aa: ASSEGEHQETQY
v_gene: TRBV2
j_gene: TRBJ2-5

CDR3aa: ASSQAGVAGELF
v_gene: TRBV4-2
j_gene: TRBJ2-2

CDR3aa: ASRGWTVDSPLH
v_gene: TRBV2
j_gene: TRBJ1-6

CDR3aa: ASSLELETYEQY
v_gene: TRBV5-1
j_gene: TRBJ2-7

CDR3aa: ASSGRVATNTEAF
v_gene: TRBV6-5
j_gene: TRBJ1-1

CDR3aa: ASSLGNSRVPSSGNTIY
v_gene: TRBV7-8
j_gene: TRBJ1-3

CDR3aa: ASSTTPGTGDHYEQY
v_gene: TRBV28
j_gene: TRBJ2-7

CDR3aa: ASSEDRVGDEQY
v_gene: TRBV27
j_gene: TRBJ2-7

CDR3aa: SVIQLAGIHEQY
v_gene: TRBV29-1
j_gene: TRBJ2-7